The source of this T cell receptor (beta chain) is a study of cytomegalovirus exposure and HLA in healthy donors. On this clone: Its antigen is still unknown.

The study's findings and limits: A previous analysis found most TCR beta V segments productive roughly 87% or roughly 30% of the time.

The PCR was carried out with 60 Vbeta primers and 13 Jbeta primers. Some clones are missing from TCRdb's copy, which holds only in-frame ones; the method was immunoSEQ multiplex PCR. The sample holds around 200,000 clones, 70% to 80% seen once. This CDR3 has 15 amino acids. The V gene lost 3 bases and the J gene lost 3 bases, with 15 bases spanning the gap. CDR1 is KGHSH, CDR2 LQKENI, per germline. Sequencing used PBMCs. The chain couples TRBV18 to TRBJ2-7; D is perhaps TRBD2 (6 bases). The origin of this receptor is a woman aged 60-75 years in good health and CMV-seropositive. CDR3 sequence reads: CASSPEAGTDYEQYF. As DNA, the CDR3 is TGTGCCAGCTCACCCGAGGCGGGAACAGACTACGAGCAGTACTTC.